Listed here are 2 T cell receptor beta chains from one sample, sequenced in a study of T cell repertoires in cytomegalovirus infection. MiXCR was run by TCRdb on the reads, yielding one entry per CDR3 protein. Of some 300,000 distinct CDR3 sequences in the sample, about 8.8% are singletons; the top ten hold over 2.5%. Sequencing was performed on PBMCs. The source is a human donor in good health (CMV status not recorded). Some clones in this sample may be carry-over from other donors' samples.

The CDR3 DNA sequence: TGCAGCGTTGTCTCGGGGGTGTCCCGGGAGCTGTTTTTT. This encodes CSVVSGVSRELFF. The chain employs TRBV29-1 and TRBJ2-2, with D perhaps matching TRBD2 (6 bases). CDR3 length: 13 residues. Deletions cut 4 bases from V and 9 bases from J, with 15 bases between. Germline-derived CDR1 and CDR2 are SQVTM and ANQGSEA.

This clonotype was counted at least ten times. V usage is TRBV6-1 and J usage is TRBJ2-7; the D gene is possibly TRBD1 (5 bases). The CDR3 consists of 13 residues. Trimming removed 4 bases at V and 1 base at J, with 8 bases between. Germline-derived CDR1 and CDR2 are MNHNS and SASEGT. For the CDR3, the DNA is TGTGCCAGCAGTGCGGACATTTCCTACGAGCAGTACGTC. Encoded protein: CASSADISYEQYV.